The clone carrying this TCR beta chain was recorded many times. Different DNA sequences within this sample yield the same CDR3. Patients underwent thyroid surgery, and none had received any treatment before it. This specimen comes from a study of metastatic and nonmetastatic thyroid tumors. V gave up 3 bases and J gave up 0 bases, with 8 bases separating them. The germline V gene has CDR1 DFQATT and CDR2 SNEGSKA (reference sequence). The CDR3 is 13 amino acids. How the authors handled the data: Differences in CDR3 between clinicopathological groups were drawn on to build a classifier intended to discriminate distant-metastatic papillary thyroid cancer patients. TCRdb reassembled clones from the PCR reads with MiXCR. These V and J calls are TCRdb output, not the study's own analysis. Of tens of thousands of clones in the sample, about 20% are singletons; the top ten hold 20% to 25%.

The chain carries TRBV20-1 and TRBJ1-1, with D possibly TRBD1 on 5 matching bases. Sequencing was performed on blood. The origin of this receptor is a female donor with papillary thyroid cancer or a benign thyroid nodule (not recorded which). Some clones in this sample may be carry-over from other donors' samples. The CDR3 region is CSARGQLNTEAFF. The CDR3 region has the DNA TGCAGTGCTAGGGGGCAGTTGAACACTGAAGCTTTCTTT.